Listed below are T cell receptor beta chains from one sample, sequenced in a study of early stage breast cancer tumors. Sequenced by immunoSEQ multiplex PCR; TCRdb stores in-frame clones only, minus some. The top ten clones hold 3.5% of a sample with more than 60,000 clones, roughly three quarters of them seen once. The sequencing input was blood. The receptor source for this set is a person between 55 and 69 years old with breast cancer. Both conserved end residues are part of each CDR3. D genes are given only for firm matches. The size entry is marked missing in some rows and otherwise reads once, few, many or a size class.

- | - | TRBJ1-2 | TRBV28 | CASSTRTGYTF | TGTGCCAGCAGTACCCGGACAGGCTACACCTTC
- | - | TRBJ2-1 | TRBV7-2 | CASSLVRDPNEQFF | TGTGCCAGCAGCTTAGTAAGGGACCCCAATGAGCAGTTCTTC
- | - | TRBJ1-6 | TRBV7-8 | CASSSSWGRGSNSPLHF | TGTGCCAGCAGCTCGAGTTGGGGGAGAGGGAGTAATTCACCCCTCCACTTT
- | - | TRBJ2-3 | TRBV10-1 | CASNQTLSLGTDTQYF | TGCGCCAGCAACCAAACCCTGTCGCTTGGGACAGATACGCAGTATTTT
- | - | TRBJ2-5 | TRBV28 | CASSVGGAKETQYF | TGTGCCAGCAGCGTGGGGGGAGCAAAAGAGACCCAGTACTTC
TRBD1 | - | TRBJ1-3 | TRBV4-1 | CASSQGTGTGSNTIYF | TGCGCCAGCAGCCAAGGAACCGGGACAGGGTCTAACACCATATATTTT
- | - | TRBJ1-1 | TRBV10-3 | CAISGTPLGRGVPVNTEAFF | TGTGCCATCAGTGGCACACCCCTGGGGCGGGGGGTTCCGGTGAACACTGAAGCTTTCTTT
TRBD2 | - | TRBJ2-3 | TRBV11-2 | CASSLGGTSGGADTQYF | TGTGCCAGCAGCTTAGGGGGGACTAGCGGGGGGGCAGATACGCAGTATTTT
- | few | TRBJ2-2 | TRBV6-1 | CASKGPRELFF | TGTGCCAGCAAGGGGCCCCGGGAGCTGTTTTTT
- | few | TRBJ2-5 | TRBV25-1 | CASSDKLVGETQYF | TGTGCCAGCAGTGACAAACTAGTGGGGGAGACCCAGTACTTC
TRBD2 | - | TRBJ2-3 | TRBV4-1 | CASSPRERLAGGDTQYF | TGCGCCAGCAGCCCGAGGGAGAGACTAGCGGGGGGAGATACGCAGTATTTT
- | - | TRBJ2-3 | TRBV20-1 | CSATIDTQYF | TGCAGTGCCACAATTGATACGCAGTATTTT
- | - | TRBJ2-7 | TRBV27 | CASSFGTAYEQYF | TGTGCCAGCAGTTTCGGAACAGCCTACGAGCAGTACTTC
TRBD2 | - | TRBJ2-7 | TRBV18 | CASSPAGGVYEQYF | TGTGCCAGCTCACCAGCGGGGGGCGTGTACGAGCAGTACTTC
TRBD1 | few | TRBJ1-1 | TRBV5-1 | CASKGTGLTEAFF | TGCGCCAGCAAAGGGACAGGACTAACTGAAGCTTTCTTT
- | - | TRBJ2-3 | TRBV6-5 | CATRRGSTDTQYF | TGTGCCACTCGCCGGGGTAGCACAGATACGCAGTATTTT
- | once | TRBJ2-3 | TRBV9 | CASSDRHIGTQYF | TGTGCCAGCAGCGATCGACACATTGGGACGCAGTATTTT
TRBD1 | few | TRBJ2-1 | TRBV4-2 | CASSQNSGTASYEQFF | TGTGCCAGCAGCCAAAACTCCGGGACAGCTTCTTATGAGCAGTTCTTC
- | - | TRBJ2-1 | TRBV5-1 | CASGLEAQNYNEQFF | TGCGCCAGCGGGCTGGAGGCTCAGAACTACAATGAGCAGTTCTTC
- | - | TRBJ1-6 | TRBV19 | CASSKDSSSPLHF | TGTGCCAGTAGTAAGGACAGTAGTTCACCCCTCCACTTT
TRBD2 | - | TRBJ2-3 | TRBV5-4 | CASSYGLVLASTDTQYF | TGTGCCAGCAGCTACGGACTAGTCCTGGCTAGCACAGATACGCAGTATTTT
TRBD2 | - | TRBJ2-3 | TRBV5-1 | CASSLQRGARTDTQYF | TGCGCCAGCAGCTTGCAGCGGGGGGCCCGCACAGATACGCAGTATTTT
TRBD1 | few | TRBJ2-4 | TRBV4-2 | CASSLDDRVINIQYF | TGTGCCAGCAGCCTCGATGACAGGGTGATAAACATTCAGTACTTC
- | - | TRBJ2-5 | TRBV5-1 | CASSFGERETQYF | TGCGCCAGCAGCTTTGGGGAGAGAGAGACCCAGTACTTC
- | once | TRBJ2-1 | TRBV9 | CASSVSGEDEQFF | TGTGCCAGCAGCGTTTCAGGGGAGGATGAGCAGTTCTTC
TRBD1 | few | TRBJ1-2 | TRBV5-1 | CASSSGQGPNYGYTF | TGCGCCAGCAGCTCCGGACAGGGACCTAACTATGGCTACACCTTC
- | few | TRBJ1-2 | TRBV4-2 | CASSRITQTDYGYTF | TGTGCCAGCAGCCGCATCACCCAGACAGATTATGGCTACACCTTC
TRBD2 | - | TRBJ2-7 | TRBV5-1 | CASRRASGSDYEQYF | TGCGCCAGCAGGAGGGCTAGCGGATCGGATTACGAGCAGTACTTC
- | - | TRBJ2-1 | TRBV18 | CASSLGEGVSYNEQFF | TGTGCCAGCTCACTCGGCGAGGGCGTCTCCTACAATGAGCAGTTCTTC
TRBD1 | - | TRBJ2-1 | TRBV2 | CASSAGTGYYNEQFF | TGTGCCAGCAGTGCCGGGACAGGTTACTACAATGAGCAGTTCTTC
TRBD1 | few | TRBJ1-3 | TRBV4-2 | CASSHDPGQGGGNTIYF | TGTGCCAGCAGCCATGATCCGGGACAGGGAGGGGGAAACACCATATATTTT
- | few | TRBJ1-5 | TRBV19 | CASTPVGASNQPQHF | TGTGCCAGTACCCCCGTGGGAGCTAGCAATCAGCCCCAGCATTTT
- | - | TRBJ1-5 | TRBV7-8 | CASSGQGNQPQHF | TGTGCCAGCAGTGGGCAGGGGAATCAGCCCCAGCATTTT
- | - | TRBJ2-3 | TRBV6-1 | CASSVAISGTSTDTQYF | TGTGCCAGCAGTGTGGCTATATCGGGGACTAGCACAGATACGCAGTATTTT
- | - | TRBJ1-3 | TRBV11-2 | CASSLFRGVAGNTIYF | TGTGCCAGCAGCTTGTTCAGGGGAGTTGCTGGAAACACCATATATTTT
- | few | TRBJ1-2 | TRBV6-5 | CASREMPYGYTF | TGTGCCAGCAGAGAGATGCCCTATGGCTACACCTTC
TRBD1 | - | TRBJ1-5 | TRBV6-4 | CASSDVRQGGPDQPQHF | TGTGCCAGCAGTGATGTTAGACAGGGGGGCCCCGATCAGCCCCAGCATTTT
- | - | TRBJ2-7 | TRBV2 | CASSSRTYEQYF | TGTGCCAGCAGTTCCCGGACGTACGAGCAGTACTTC
- | - | TRBJ1-1 | TRBV11-2 | CASSFGPGEAFF | TGTGCCAGCAGCTTCGGTCCAGGCGAAGCTTTCTTT
- | - | TRBJ2-7 | TRBV7-2 | CASSLIRGPGYEQYF | TGTGCCAGCAGCTTAATCCGGGGGCCGGGTTACGAGCAGTACTTC
TRBD1 | - | TRBJ2-4 | TRBV4-1 | CASSRIGTGGNIQYF | TGCGCCAGCAGCCGCATTGGGACAGGTGGAAACATTCAGTACTTC